Below are 20 T cell receptor beta chains sequenced from a single sample in a study of immune heterogeneity within non-small cell lung tumors. The authors amplified TCR beta CDR3 by multiplex PCR with 32 V and 13 J primers. MiXCR, run by TCRdb on the multiplex PCR reads, gives a single entry per CDR3 protein. The table has about 21,000 distinct CDR3 sequences, about 30% seen once. Bulk tumor gDNA, roughly 660 ng per sample, served as the TCR template. During surgery, several far-apart biopsies were obtained from every primary tumor. Those enrolled were patients newly diagnosed with untreated non-small cell lung cancer and undergoing curative surgery. Sequenced sample: lung tumor tissue. Receptors originate from a middle-aged man with non-small cell lung cancer.

A few counts support this clonotype. This rearrangement joins TRBV2 to TRBJ1-1; no definite D call. The germline gives CDR1 SNHLY, CDR2 FYNNEI. There are 11 residues in the CDR3. Deletions cut 6 bases from V and 4 bases from J, with 6 bases between. The CDR3 DNA sequence: TGTGCCAGCAGGACGGTCACTGAAGCTTTCTTT. Amino acids: CASRTVTEAFF.

This clonotype was recorded many times. V and J are TRBV13 and TRBJ2-7; possible D gene TRBD1, 7 bases. V lost 5 bases, J lost 5 bases, and 16 bases lay in between. Germline assignment: CDR1 PRHDT and CDR2 FYEKMQ (reference sequence). The CDR3 consists of 14 residues. CDR3 sequence (DNA): TGTGCCAGCAGCCGAGCGACAGGGAGGAACGAGCAGTACTTC. Translation gives CASSRATGRNEQYF.

The chain joins TRBV6-1 to TRBJ2-5; D unclear. This CDR3 is built from 14 residues. V was cut by 6 bases and J by 4 bases, with 15 bases left in between. Germline CDR1 MNHNS, CDR2 SASEGT. CDR3 loop: CASSPGGVLETQYF. CDR3 DNA sequence: TGTGCCAGCAGCCCCGGCGGAGTCCTAGAGACCCAGTACTTC.

Notes on this clonotype: A much larger clone lies a single base off, so this may be a read error. The J gene is TRBJ2-7, the V gene TRBV6-5; TRBD2 agrees at 9 bases. J gave up 5 bases and V 7 bases, and 18 bases lay outside the gene matches. Germline CDR1 MNHEY, CDR2 SVGAGI. The CDR3 length is 17 residues. The CDR3: CASIKSWSLAGINEQYF. CDR3 bases: TGTGCCAGCATTAAATCTTGGTCGCTAGCGGGAATCAACGAGCAGTACTTC.

The sample holds many counts of this clonotype. The chain is built from TRBV6-1 and TRBJ1-2; 9 bases line up with TRBD1. With 4 bases clipped from V and 4 bases from J, the junction kept 4 bases outside the gene matches. CDR1 is MNHNS and CDR2 is SASEGT in the germline V gene. This CDR3 comprises 14 residues. The DNA for the CDR3 is TGTGCCAGCAGTGTTCGGGACAGGGCCTATGGCTACACCTTC. Translated: CASSVRDRAYGYTF.

This clonotype was counted at least ten times. The genes are TRBV2 and TRBJ2-1, with 13 bases identical to TRBD2. In germline, CDR1 is SNHLY, CDR2 FYNNEI. Trimming removed 4 bases from V and 4 bases from J; junction bases left unmatched: 16. This CDR3 is 20 amino acids long. The CDR3 DNA is TGTGCCAGCAGTGCAGTACTAGCGGGAGGGTCCCTTCTCGGGTACAATGAGCAGTTCTTC. Translated, it gives CASSAVLAGGSLLGYNEQFF.

This clonotype was seen a handful of times. V is TRBV7-9 and J is TRBJ2-2, with D perhaps TRBD1 (6 bases). The length of the CDR3 is 14 residues. Germline CDR1 is SEHNR and CDR2 is FQNEAQ (reference sequence). Trimming left V 1 base short and J 3 bases short, with 6 bases between. The CDR3 nucleotides are TGTGCCAGCAGCTTAGGGGGGCACACCGGGGAGCTGTTTTTT. It codes for CASSLGGHTGELFF.

This clonotype was counted at least ten times. V gene TRBV2 combines with J gene TRBJ2-7; D is possibly TRBD1 (5 bases). This CDR3 has 13 amino acids. Trimming stripped 6 bases from V and 1 base from J, with 10 bases between. Germline CDR1 reads SNHLY; CDR2 reads FYNNEI. In nucleotides, the CDR3 is TGTGCCAGCAGACGGACACCTTCCTACGAGCAGTACTTC. Residues: CASRRTPSYEQYF.

As regards this clonotype: A much more abundant neighbour one base away suggests this may be a read error. This rearrangement joins TRBV20-1 to TRBJ2-2; possible D gene TRBD1, 5 bases. Per germline, CDR1 DFQATT and CDR2 SNEGSKA (reference sequence). The CDR3 sequence is 14 residues long. The CDR3 nucleotides read TGCAGTTCTAGTTCCCCCTGGGGCGCCGGGGAGCTGTTTTTT. The encoded protein is CSSSSPWGAGELFF.

A few counts support this clonotype. This chain uses TRBV10-1 with TRBJ2-3; TRBD2 matches at 9 bases. V lost 0 bases and J lost 0; bases outside the gene matches: 10. Germline V gene sequence: CDR1 WNHNN, CDR2 SYGVQD (reference sequence). This CDR3 contains 19 residues. The CDR3 sequence is CASSESLVAGETSTDTQYF. The CDR3 region has the DNA TGCGCCAGCAGTGAGTCGCTTGTAGCGGGGGAGACTAGCACAGATACGCAGTATTTT.

A word on this clonotype: Its ends do not fully match the called genes, so a read error is possible. This rearrangement joins TRBV6-4 to TRBJ2-7; D is uncertain. This CDR3 is built from 13 residues. Germline V CDR1 and CDR2: MRHNA, SNTAGT. CDR3 nucleotide sequence: TGTGCCAGCAAGGAGCGCCAGTGGAGCGAGCATTACTTC. It translates to CASKERQWSEHYF.

The chain carries TRBV11-2 and TRBJ2-1; perhaps TRBD2 as D (5 bases). The CDR3 spans 15 residues. The germline gives CDR1 SGHAT, CDR2 FQNNGV. The V end lost 5 bases, the J end lost 5 bases, and 16 bases lay between the germline ends. The CDR3 DNA reads as TGTGCCAGCAGCCGCCTGGACTCTACTAACAATGAGCAGTTCTTC. As protein: CASSRLDSTNNEQFF.

A word on this clonotype: A much larger clone lies one base from this, so it may be a read error. This CDR3 is CASSYSSLNTGELFF. The CDR3 nucleotides are TGTGCCAGCAGTTACTCAAGTTTGAACACCGGGGAGCTGTTTTTT. The chain joins TRBV6-2 or TRBV6-3 to TRBJ2-2; unclear D gene. Germline values: CDR1 MNHEY, CDR2 SVGEGT. The CDR3 extends over 15 amino acids. Trimming removed 0 bases at V and 1 base at J, with 6 bases between.

The rearrangement links TRBV7-9 to TRBJ2-1, with D perhaps TRBD1 or TRBD2 (5 bases each). Trimming pared 5 bases from V and 6 bases from J, leaving 14 bases between. This CDR3 has 14 residues. The V gene's germline CDR1 is SEHNR and CDR2 FQNEAQ (reference sequence). The CDR3 nucleotides are TGTGCCAGCAGCCCACCGGGACGACCCAATGAGCAGTTCTTC. Translated: CASSPPGRPNEQFF. Variable domain in full (rest from reference TRBV7-9 and TRBJ2-1): DTGVSQNPRHKITKRGQNVTFRCDPISEHNRLYWYRQTLGQGPEFLTYFQNEAQLEKSRLLSDRFSAERPKGSFSTLEIQRTEQGDSAMYLCASSPPGRPNEQFFGPGTRLTVL.

The chain joins TRBV7-9 to TRBJ2-7; no reliable D call. Trimming cost V 1 base and J 0 bases, with 16 bases left between them. This CDR3 contains 17 residues. Germline V gives CDR1 SEHNR, CDR2 FQNEAQ (reference sequence). CDR3 protein: CASSLGTDALYSYEQYF. The CDR3 DNA reads TGTGCCAGCAGCTTAGGAACAGACGCACTATACTCCTACGAGCAGTACTTC.

This clonotype was recorded a few times. The chain uses TRBV20-1 and TRBJ2-5; 12 positions match TRBD2. The V segment lost 3 bases and the J segment 5 bases; nucleotides outside the gene matches: 7. Per the germline V gene, CDR1 is DFQATT and CDR2 is SNEGSKA (reference sequence). The CDR3 runs to 15 residues. CDR3 sequence: CSARASGRALETQYF. CDR3 nucleotide sequence: TGCAGTGCTAGGGCTAGCGGGAGGGCCCTGGAGACCCAGTACTTC.

The chain employs TRBV7-2 and TRBJ2-1, with 15 bases that match TRBD2. The V and J ends lost 5 bases and 12 bases, in that order; junction bases with no gene match: 8. Germline CDR1 and CDR2: SGHTA and FQGNSA. This CDR3 has 15 residues. CDR3 coding DNA: TGTGCCAGCAGCCGCGGACTAGCGGGAGGGCCCGTGCAGTTCTTC. Amino acid sequence: CASSRGLAGGPVQFF.

A note on this clonotype: Being one base from a much bigger clone, this may be a read error. V gene TRBV28 combines with J gene TRBJ1-2; no firm D call. V lost 4 bases, J lost 3 bases, and 9 bases lay in between. Germline V CDR1 and CDR2: MDHEN, SYDVKM. CDR3 length: 13 amino acids. Here the CDR3 DNA reads TGTGCCAGCAGTTGGCAGTGTTACTATGGCTACACCTTC. Its protein product is CASSWQCYYGYTF.

In its sample, this clonotype was seen a few times. This chain links TRBV5-1 with TRBJ1-1; TRBD1 matches 8 bases. Germline CDR1 is SGHRS and CDR2 is YFSETQ. V trimming: 3 bases; J trimming: 7 bases; junction bases outside the gene matches: 11. The CDR3 totals 15 residues. CDR3 nucleotide sequence: TGCGCCAGCAGCTCAGGACAGGGCGTAATTGTTGAAGCTTTCTTT. Its protein is CASSSGQGVIVEAFF. The complete variable domain, with remaining parts taken from reference TRBV5-1 and TRBJ1-1, reads KAGVTQTPRYLIKTRGQQVTLSCSPISGHRSVSWYQQTPGQGLQFLFEYFSETQRNKGNFPGRFSGRQFSNSRSEMNVSTLELGDSALYLCASSSGQGVIVEAFFGQGTRLTVV.

Note on this clonotype: This may stem from a read error, because a much larger clone lies one nucleotide away. The chain has TRBV7-3 and TRBJ1-2, with 10 bases that match TRBD1. The germline V gene encodes CDR1 SGHTA and CDR2 FQGTGA. CDR3 length: 15 amino acids. This chain's CDR3 is CASSPSGTGDYGYNF. In DNA, the CDR3 is TGTGCCAGCAGCCCCTCCGGGACAGGGGACTATGGCTACAACTTC.